Shown below are 6 T cell receptor beta chains from a single sample sequenced in a study of blood T cell repertoires in COVID-19. TCRdb's table, derived via immunoSEQ multiplex PCR, lists solely in-frame clones and lacks some. The data contain some 260,000 clones, approximately 79% of them singletons. The sample taken for sequencing was PBMCs or T cells enriched from blood (not recorded which). Receptors originate from a man aged 30 to 39 with acute COVID-19.

This clone has just one count. The chain links TRBV20-1 to TRBJ1-2, with 10 bases lining up with TRBD1. The J segment lost 8 bases and the V segment lost 3 bases, leaving 12 bases of the junction unmatched. The CDR3 has 15 amino acids. Germline V gene sequence: CDR1 DFQATT, CDR2 SNEGSKA (reference sequence). CDR3 sequence reads: CSASRQRQGALGYTF. DNA of the CDR3: TGCAGTGCTAGTCGACAACGACAGGGGGCACTCGGCTACACCTTC.

V is TRBV14 and J is TRBJ1-6, with D tentatively TRBD1 (5 bases). This CDR3 contains 14 residues. The V end was cut by 3 bases, the J end by 6 bases, with 9 bases between. The germline CDR1 and CDR2 sequences are SGHDN and FVKESK. CDR3 coding DNA: TGTGCCAGCAGCCAGCACAGGAGTAATTCACCCCTCCACTTT. This sequence encodes CASSQHRSNSPLHF.

The chain uses TRBV6-1 and TRBJ2-5; a possible D gene is TRBD1 (6 bases). In germline, CDR1 is MNHNS, CDR2 SASEGT. CDR3 length: 14 amino acids. Trimming took off 2 bases at V and 5 bases at J, with 12 bases between the two ends. CDR3 protein: CASSETGTGETQYF. The CDR3 region has the DNA TGTGCCAGCAGTGAAACAGGGACGGGGGAGACCCAGTACTTC.

The chain recombines TRBV19 with TRBJ2-7; unclear D gene. Trimming cost V 6 bases and J 4 bases, with 13 bases left between them. The CDR3 spans 13 residues. Looked up from germline, CDR1 is LNHDA and CDR2 is SQIVND (reference sequence). The CDR3 DNA follows: TGTGCCAGTAGCCCTAGATCGGGTTACGAGCAGTACGTC. Translated: CASSPRSGYEQYV.

J is TRBJ2-3 and V is TRBV9; 13 bases align to TRBD2. With 0 bases clipped from V and 2 bases from J, the junction kept 6 bases outside the gene matches. Germline V lookup: CDR1 SGDLS, CDR2 YYNGEE. CDR3 size: 18 residues. CDR3 nucleotide sequence: TGTGCCAGCAGCGTAGCTGGACTAGCGGGGGTCATCACAGATACGCAGTATTTT. Protein product: CASSVAGLAGVITDTQYF.

This clone was counted once. This chain joins TRBV6-5 and TRBJ2-1; 11 positions agree with TRBD2. The junction had 8 bases not matched to a gene; V was cut back by 7 bases and J by 9 bases. The CDR3 covers 14 residues. Germline V gene sequence: CDR1 MNHEY, CDR2 SVGAGI. The CDR3 bases are TGTGCCAGCACCGCTAGCGGGAGGTTAGGTGAGCAGTTCTTC. It codes for CASTASGRLGEQFF.